The T cell receptor beta chain under discussion was sequenced for a study of T cells in Graves' hyperthyroidism and ophthalmopathy. Across the whole study: Specimen type is peripheral blood, collected at initial diagnosis prior to any treatment.

The CDR3 is 14 amino acids. Trimming at V came to 5 bases and at J to 2 bases, leaving 2 bases not matched to a gene. From germline, CDR1 is MNHEY and CDR2 SVGAGI. What was amplified from RNA transcripts were TCR beta CDR3 regions. An initial round of RT-PCR targeting the TCR CDR3 relied on the HTBI primer set. A single record per CDR3 protein comes from TCRdb applying MiXCR to the multiplex PCR reads. The sample consists of hundreds of thousands of distinct CDR3 sequences, more than 20% of them appearing once. Inclusion characteristics of ophthalmopathy patients comprised a Clinical Activity Score of at least 3, a NOSPECS grade of at least 4, and duration under 3 months. On the basis of clinical symptoms, serum thyroxine and TRAb, thyroid ultrasound and orbital computed tomography, diagnoses were made. Whole-study findings and limits: Most expanded thyroid clonotypes above 0.001 also appeared in blood.

This clonotype was counted ten times or more. Its antigen is still unknown. The chain couples TRBV6-5 to TRBJ1-5; 8 bases match TRBD1. This receptor was identified in a woman aged 40 to 50 with Graves' ophthalmopathy. The specimen sequenced was blood. CDR3 sequence: CASSTGQGNQPQHF. The CDR3 DNA reads as TGTGCCAGCAGTACGGGACAGGGCAATCAGCCCCAGCATTTT.